This T cell receptor beta chain was recovered during a study of breast tumors, draining lymph nodes, adjacent tissues. Study-level findings and limits: Tumor repertoires ranked between lymph nodes and nontumor tissue in diversity, with V and J gene preferences.

A remark on this clonotype: Its antigen is still unknown.

The lymph nodes were axillary draining lymph nodes from breast cancer patients. TCRdb reprocessed the multiplex PCR reads via MiXCR and lists one record per CDR3 protein. Of approximately 140,000 distinct CDR3 sequences listed, 32% are singletons. The receptor was isolated from a female donor with breast cancer. Some clones in this sample may be carry-over from other donors' samples. Sequenced material: axillary lymph node tissue.

The CDR3 is CASSYDTHNEKLFF. CDR3 bases: TGCGCCAGCAGCTACGACACCCATAATGAAAAACTGTTTTTT. This rearrangement joins TRBV4-1 to TRBJ1-4; the D is unclear. V was shortened by 5 bases and J by 4 bases, with 11 bases between the two germline ends. This CDR3 comprises 14 residues. CDR1 MGHRA and CDR2 YSYEKL come from the germline V gene.